Below are 27 T cell receptor beta chains sequenced from a single sample in a study of shared clonotypes between healthy human individuals. CD45RO-negative CD8 cells positively selected for CCR7 made up the naive population, which excluded terminally differentiated effector memory CD45RA+ cells. Data came from immunoSEQ multiplex PCR; TCRdb stores just in-frame clones and leaves some out. This sample has roughly 1,800,000 clones; roughly 94% occur once, and the top ten carry around 1%. Sample: naive CD8+ T cells sorted from blood. The source is a man younger than 35 in good health.

This chain uses TRBV6-5 with TRBJ1-2; maybe TRBD1 (5 bases). The V end was cut by 3 bases, the J end by 3 bases, with 17 bases between. The CDR3 spans 16 residues. Germline-derived CDR1 and CDR2 are MNHEY and SVGAGI. CDR3 nucleotide sequence: TGTGCCAGCAGTTATGGGGCAGGGCTCGTACACTATGGCTACACCTTC. Its translation: CASSYGAGLVHYGYTF.

The chain is built from TRBV27 and TRBJ2-7; the D gene is possibly TRBD1 (6 bases). The ends were cut back, 6 bases at V and 0 bases at J, with 15 bases in the middle. The CDR3 runs 15 residues. Germline V gene data show CDR1 as MNHEY and CDR2 as SMNVEV (reference sequence). Here the CDR3 reads CASRITMGASYEQYF. CDR3 bases: TGTGCCAGCAGGATAACGATGGGGGCCTCCTACGAGCAGTACTTC.

This rearrangement joins TRBV28 to TRBJ1-1, with D unclear. CDR1 and CDR2 from the germline V gene are MDHEN and SYDVKM. This CDR3 region has 15 residues. V lost 2 bases and J lost 1, with 11 bases in between. DNA of the CDR3: TGTGCCAGCAGTTTACCGACAAGTTCGAACACTGAAGCTTTCTTT. It is translated as CASSLPTSSNTEAFF.

The chain carries TRBV9 and TRBJ1-2; TRBD1 is a possible D gene (5 bases). Germline CDR1 is SGDLS and CDR2 is YYNGEE. Between the trimmed V and J ends, which lost 3 bases and 6 bases, there was a span of 12 bases. This CDR3 has 13 residues. The CDR3 nucleotides read TGTGCCAGCAGCGCAGGGAGGCATGATGGCTACACCTTC. Protein product: CASSAGRHDGYTF.

This clone was found once. The V call is TRBV2, the J call TRBJ2-3; TRBD2 matches at 9 bases. The CDR3 consists of 16 residues. The junction had 11 bases not matched to a gene; V was cut back by 8 bases and J by 2 bases. Germline values: CDR1 SNHLY, CDR2 FYNNEI. The CDR3 DNA sequence: TGTGCCAGCCCCCGGGAGGTAGCGGGGGCCACAGATACGCAGTATTTT. Translating it yields CASPREVAGATDTQYF.

J is TRBJ1-1 and V is TRBV7-8; 8 nucleotides line up with TRBD1. The CDR3 extends over 14 amino acids. With 5 bases clipped from V and 4 bases from J, the junction kept 6 bases outside the gene matches. The germline CDR1 and CDR2 sequences are SGHVS and FQNEAQ. The CDR3 DNA follows: TGTGCCAGCAGCACCCCCGGGACAGGCACTGAAGCTTTCTTT. It translates to CASSTPGTGTEAFF.

This chain uses TRBV12-5 with TRBJ2-3, with TRBD1 matching 10 bases. Per the germline V gene, CDR1 is LGHNT and CDR2 is FRNRAP. V trimming: 3 bases; J trimming: 4 bases; junction bases outside the gene matches: 7. This CDR3 is built from 16 residues. Here the CDR3 reads CASGFRPGTGADTQYF. The CDR3 DNA reads TGTGCTAGTGGTTTCCGGCCGGGGACAGGGGCAGATACGCAGTATTTT.

This sequence joins TRBV27 and TRBJ2-5; 8 nucleotides line up with TRBD2. Germline CDR1 reads MNHEY; CDR2 reads SMNVEV (reference sequence). This CDR3 spans 14 amino acids. Losses at the gene ends were 6 bases for V and 1 base for J; bases not matched to a gene: 4. In DNA, the CDR3 is TGTGCCAGCAGGGAACTAGCGGCCCAAGAGACCCAGTACTTC. The encoded protein is CASRELAAQETQYF.

This chain connects TRBV4-3 to TRBJ2-1; D may be TRBD1 (5 bases). This CDR3 is 15 amino acids long. The germline gives CDR1 LGHNA, CDR2 YSLEER. The ends were cut back, 0 bases at V and 8 bases at J, with 14 bases in the middle. In DNA form, the CDR3 reads TGCGCCAGCAGCCAAGATTATGGGGCCTCCCATGAGCAGTTCTTC. It encodes CASSQDYGASHEQFF.

The V and J genes are TRBV30 and TRBJ2-1; D is possibly TRBD2 (5 bases). The CDR3 consists of 16 residues. V was pared by 4 bases and J by 0 bases, with 16 bases between. The V gene's germline CDR1 is GTSNPN and CDR2 SVGIG (reference sequence). CDR3 protein: CAWTPNRGISYNEQFF. The CDR3 DNA reads as TGTGCCTGGACTCCTAATCGGGGAATCTCCTACAATGAGCAGTTCTTC.

The chain has TRBV4-3 and TRBJ2-7; 10 bases fit TRBD1. This CDR3 spans 17 amino acids. The J segment lost 5 bases and the V segment lost 0 bases, leaving 10 bases of the junction unmatched. Per the germline V gene, CDR1 is LGHNA and CDR2 is YSLEER. The DNA for the CDR3 is TGCGCCAGCAGCCAAGATATTAACCGGGACAGGGGTGACGAGCAGTACTTC. As protein: CASSQDINRDRGDEQYF.

The CDR3 DNA reads as TGTGCCAGCAGCCAGACAACGTCCTACGAGCAGTACTTC. Translation: CASSQTTSYEQYF. The rearrangement joins TRBV7-9 to TRBJ2-7, with D unclear. V was cut by 5 bases and J by 1 base, with 9 bases left in between. Germline loops: CDR1 SEHNR, CDR2 FQNEAQ (reference sequence). The CDR3 covers 13 residues.

The chain couples TRBV28 to TRBJ1-1, with TRBD1 matching over 9 bases. Per germline, CDR1 MDHEN and CDR2 SYDVKM. The CDR3 extends over 16 amino acids. V lost 6 bases, J lost 4 bases, and 12 bases stayed unmatched. CDR3 sequence reads: CASRIGTGLMGTEAFF. CDR3 DNA: TGTGCCAGCAGGATAGGGACAGGGTTGATGGGCACTGAAGCTTTCTTT.

This CDR3 is CASSQDSGGETYEQYF. The DNA of the CDR3 is TGCGCCAGCAGCCAAGATTCCGGGGGCGAAACCTACGAGCAGTACTTC. The chain combines TRBV4-3 with TRBJ2-7; D assignment may be TRBD1 or TRBD2 (6 bases each). Trimming took off 0 bases at V and 2 bases at J, with 14 bases between the two ends. This CDR3 contains 16 residues. Germline assignment: CDR1 LGHNA and CDR2 YSLEER.

V usage is TRBV19 and J usage is TRBJ2-2; tentatively, D is TRBD1 (7 bases). This CDR3 spans 15 amino acids. The germline gives CDR1 LNHDA, CDR2 SQIVND (reference sequence). The V end lost 6 bases, the J end lost 7 bases, and 18 bases lay between the germline ends. In DNA, the CDR3 is TGTGCCAGTAGCGGCGGGACAGTACCCTTCGGGGAGCTGTTTTTT. It codes for CASSGGTVPFGELFF. The full variable domain, rest sourced from reference TRBV19 and TRBJ2-2, is DGGITQSPKYLFRKEGQNVTLSCEQNLNHDAMYWYRQDPGQGLRLIYYSQIVNDFQKGDIAEGYSVSREKKESFPLTVTSAQKNPTAFYLCASSGGTVPFGELFFGEGSRLTVL.

This chain links TRBV5-1 with TRBJ2-7; possible D gene TRBD1, 6 bases. V shed 3 bases and J shed 1 base, with 8 bases lying between them. Germline loops: CDR1 SGHRS, CDR2 YFSETQ. The CDR3 totals 13 residues. In nucleotides, the CDR3 is TGCGCCAGCAGCTGGGGGCATTCCTACGAGCAGTACTTC. It codes for CASSWGHSYEQYF.

The chain combines TRBV4-1 with TRBJ2-5; tentatively, D is TRBD2 (6 bases). Germline V gene lookup returns CDR1 MGHRA and CDR2 YSYEKL. CDR3 length equals 14 residues. V was cut by 5 bases and J by 1 base, with 11 bases left in between. In nucleotides, the CDR3 is TGCGCCAGCAGCGACCGGGGGACCCAAGAGACCCAGTACTTC. This encodes CASSDRGTQETQYF.

The V call is TRBV5-6, the J call TRBJ1-2; 7 bases match TRBD1. V lost 0 bases, J lost 8 bases, and 4 bases stayed unmatched. The CDR3 runs to 13 residues. In germline, CDR1 is SGHDT, CDR2 YYEEEE. The CDR3 region is CASSLGQGDGYTF. The CDR3 nucleotides read TGTGCCAGCAGCTTGGGACAGGGAGACGGCTACACCTTC.

This clone appeared a single time. The chain has TRBV4-1 and TRBJ2-1, with D possibly matching TRBD1 (5 bases). The CDR3 runs to 15 residues. The V gene lost 5 bases and the J gene lost 4 bases, with 15 bases spanning the gap. Per the germline V gene, CDR1 is MGHRA and CDR2 is YSYEKL. The CDR3 protein is CASSFRQSSYNEQFF. In DNA form, the CDR3 reads TGCGCCAGCAGCTTCCGACAGAGTTCTTACAATGAGCAGTTCTTC.

This chain connects TRBV6-5 to TRBJ1-5; perhaps TRBD1 as D (5 bases). Trimming shortened V by 5 bases and J by 6 bases, and 11 bases separated the two germline ends. The germline V gene has CDR1 MNHEY and CDR2 SVGAGI. CDR3 length equals 13 residues. CDR3 nucleotide sequence: TGTGCCAGCAGTGACGGGGGTAGTCAGCCCCAGCATTTT. Translation gives CASSDGGSQPQHF.

The chain links TRBV4-3 to TRBJ2-7; 8 bases match TRBD2. This CDR3 region has 20 residues. Germline assignment: CDR1 LGHNA and CDR2 YSLEER. V was clipped by 2 bases and J by 0 bases; unmatched bases: 18. The CDR3 DNA sequence: TGCGCCAGCAGCCAACGAGTGTCTTACCGGGAGGGCCCCCGCTCCTACGAGCAGTACTTC. It specifies CASSQRVSYREGPRSYEQYF.

The chain couples TRBV18 to TRBJ2-1, with D tentatively TRBD1 (6 bases). Per germline, CDR1 KGHSH and CDR2 LQKENI. The V end lost 3 bases, the J end lost 8 bases, and 14 bases lay between the germline ends. The CDR3 sequence is 14 residues long. CDR3 in DNA: TGTGCCAGCTCACCCCCCAATGGGGGCGATGAGCAGTTCTTC. Translation gives CASSPPNGGDEQFF.

This rearrangement joins TRBV2 to TRBJ2-1; D tentatively reads TRBD1 or TRBD2 (6 bases each). The CDR3 is 16 amino acids. CDR1 is SNHLY, CDR2 FYNNEI, per germline. V was cut by 8 bases and J by 0 bases, with 17 bases left in between. CDR3: CASSEGGHLSYNEQFF. The CDR3 bases are TGTGCCAGCTCGGAAGGGGGGCATCTCTCCTACAATGAGCAGTTCTTC.

The chain employs TRBV7-9 and TRBJ2-2; 8 nucleotides line up with TRBD1. The ends lost 1 base at V and 8 bases at J; junction bases unmatched: 9. Germline CDR1 is SEHNR and CDR2 is FQNEAQ (reference sequence). This CDR3 contains 16 residues. The CDR3: CASSLETGGLSGELFF. The DNA for the CDR3 is TGTGCCAGCAGCTTAGAAACAGGGGGATTATCGGGGGAGCTGTTTTTT.

The chain employs TRBV29-1 and TRBJ1-5; D not resolved. Germline assignment: CDR1 SQVTM and CDR2 ANQGSEA. Trimming stripped 7 bases from V and 1 base from J, with 14 bases between. This CDR3 spans 14 amino acids. The CDR3, as DNA: TGCAGCGGCCACAGCTTACCCAGCAATCAGCCCCAGCATTTT. As protein: CSGHSLPSNQPQHF.

This chain uses TRBV6-5 with TRBJ2-7; D is ambiguous. V lost 10 bases to trimming and J lost 7 bases, with 20 bases between them. The V gene's germline CDR1 is MNHEY and CDR2 SVGAGI. The CDR3 extends over 13 amino acids. DNA for the CDR3: TGTGCCACCAGACGATTTGGTATGATGGAGCAGTACTTC. This translates into CATRRFGMMEQYF.

The chain joins TRBV18 to TRBJ2-2; tentative D call: TRBD1 (6 bases). In germline, CDR1 is KGHSH, CDR2 LQKENI. The CDR3 is made up of 17 amino acids. The V gene lost 5 bases and the J gene lost 0 bases, with 16 bases spanning the gap. The CDR3 sequence is CASSSYRTDTNTGELFF. CDR3 nucleotides: TGTGCCAGCTCATCTTATCGGACAGATACGAACACCGGGGAGCTGTTTTTT.